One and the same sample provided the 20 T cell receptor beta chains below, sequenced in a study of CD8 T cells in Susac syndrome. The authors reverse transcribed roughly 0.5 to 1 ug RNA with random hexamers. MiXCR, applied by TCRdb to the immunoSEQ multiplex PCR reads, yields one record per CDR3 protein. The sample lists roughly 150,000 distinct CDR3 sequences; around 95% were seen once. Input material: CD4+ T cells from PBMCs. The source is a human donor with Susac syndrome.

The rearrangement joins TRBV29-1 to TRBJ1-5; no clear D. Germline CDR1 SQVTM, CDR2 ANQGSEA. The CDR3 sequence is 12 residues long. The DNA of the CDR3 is TGCACCTTGGGAGGATGCAATCAGCCCCAGCATTTT. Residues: CTLGGCNQPQHF.

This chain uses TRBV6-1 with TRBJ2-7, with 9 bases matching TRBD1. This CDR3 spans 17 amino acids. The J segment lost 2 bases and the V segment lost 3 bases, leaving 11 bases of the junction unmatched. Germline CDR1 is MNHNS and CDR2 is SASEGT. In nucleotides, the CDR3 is TGTGCCAGCAGTGAGACCTGGAACAGGGGGCCTACCTACGAGCAGTACTTC. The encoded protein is CASSETWNRGPTYEQYF.

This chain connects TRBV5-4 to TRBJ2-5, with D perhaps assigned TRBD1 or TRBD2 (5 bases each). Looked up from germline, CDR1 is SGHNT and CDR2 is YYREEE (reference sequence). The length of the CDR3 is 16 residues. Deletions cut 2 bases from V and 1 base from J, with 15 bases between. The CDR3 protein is CASSFGARGGQETQYF. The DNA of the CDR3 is TGTGCCAGCAGCTTCGGGGCTAGAGGAGGCCAAGAGACCCAGTACTTC.

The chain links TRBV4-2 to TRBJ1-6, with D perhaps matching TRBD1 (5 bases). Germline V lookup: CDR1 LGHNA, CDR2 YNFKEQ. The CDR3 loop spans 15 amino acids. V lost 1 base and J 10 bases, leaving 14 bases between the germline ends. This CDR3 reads CASSQVRESFSPLHF. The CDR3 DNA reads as TGTGCCAGCAGCCAAGTCAGGGAATCTTTCTCACCCCTCCACTTT.

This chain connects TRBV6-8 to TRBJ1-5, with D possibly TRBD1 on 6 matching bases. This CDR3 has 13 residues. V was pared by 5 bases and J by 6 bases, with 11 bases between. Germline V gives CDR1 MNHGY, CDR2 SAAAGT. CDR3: CASSGQMVQPQHF. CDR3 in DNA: TGTGCCAGCAGTGGACAGATGGTTCAGCCCCAGCATTTT.

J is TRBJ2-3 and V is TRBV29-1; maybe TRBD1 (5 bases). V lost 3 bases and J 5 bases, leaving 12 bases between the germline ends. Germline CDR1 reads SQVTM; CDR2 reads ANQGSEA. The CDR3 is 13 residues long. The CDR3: CSVEARVGDTQYF. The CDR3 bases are TGCAGCGTTGAGGCCAGGGTCGGAGATACGCAGTATTTT.

The CDR3 region has the DNA TGCAGTGCTAGTGGCGAGAAGGGGGCTACCTACAATGAGCAGTTCTTC. This codes for CSASGEKGATYNEQFF. This chain uses TRBV20-1 with TRBJ2-1, with 7 positions matching TRBD1. The ends lost 3 bases at V and 2 bases at J; junction bases unmatched: 10. Germline loops: CDR1 DFQATT, CDR2 SNEGSKA (reference sequence). This CDR3 is built from 16 residues.

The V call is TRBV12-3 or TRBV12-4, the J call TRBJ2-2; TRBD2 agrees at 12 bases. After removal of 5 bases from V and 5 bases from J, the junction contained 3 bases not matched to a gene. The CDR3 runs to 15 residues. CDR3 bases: TGTGCCAGCAGTGGGACTAGCGGGTGGACCGGGGAGCTGTTTTTT. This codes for CASSGTSGWTGELFF.

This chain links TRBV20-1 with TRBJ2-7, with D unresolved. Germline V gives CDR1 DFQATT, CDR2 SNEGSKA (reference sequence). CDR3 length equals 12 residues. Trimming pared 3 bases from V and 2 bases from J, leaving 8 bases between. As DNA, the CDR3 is TGCAGTGCTAGGTCTGAAGCCTACGAGCAGTACTTC. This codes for CSARSEAYEQYF.

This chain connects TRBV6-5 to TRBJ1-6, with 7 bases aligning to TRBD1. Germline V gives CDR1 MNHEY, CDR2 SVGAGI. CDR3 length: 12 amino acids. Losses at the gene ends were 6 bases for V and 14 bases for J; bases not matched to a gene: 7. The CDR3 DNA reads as TGTGCCAGCAGCTCCACAGGGGTCACCCTCCACTTT. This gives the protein CASSSTGVTLHF.

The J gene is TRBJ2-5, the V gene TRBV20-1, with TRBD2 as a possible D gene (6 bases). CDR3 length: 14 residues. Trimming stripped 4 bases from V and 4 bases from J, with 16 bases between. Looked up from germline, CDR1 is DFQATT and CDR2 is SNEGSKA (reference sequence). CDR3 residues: CSAKLGSGRETQYF. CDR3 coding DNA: TGCAGTGCTAAACTCGGGAGCGGACGAGAGACCCAGTACTTC.

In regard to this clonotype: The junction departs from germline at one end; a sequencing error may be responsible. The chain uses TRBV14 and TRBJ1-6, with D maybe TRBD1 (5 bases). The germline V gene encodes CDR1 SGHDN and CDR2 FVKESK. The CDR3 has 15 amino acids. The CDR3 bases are TGTGCCAGCAGACAAGCGCAGGGCGCGAATTCACCCCTCCACTTT. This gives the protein CASRQAQGANSPLHF.

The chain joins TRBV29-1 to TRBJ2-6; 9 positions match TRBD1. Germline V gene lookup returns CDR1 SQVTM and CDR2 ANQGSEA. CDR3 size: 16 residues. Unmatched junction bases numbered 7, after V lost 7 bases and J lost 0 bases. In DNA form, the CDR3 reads TGCAGCGCATGGGACAGGGCCAGCTCTGGGGCCAACGTCCTGACTTTC. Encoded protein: CSAWDRASSGANVLTF.

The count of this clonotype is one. The CDR3 protein is CASSVDGRANNEQFF. The CDR3 DNA follows: TGTGCCAGCAGCGTAGATGGCAGGGCCAACAATGAGCAGTTCTTC. This chain links TRBV9 with TRBJ2-1, with a possible D match to TRBD1 (5 bases). There are 15 residues in the CDR3. V lost 0 bases to trimming and J lost 5 bases, with 12 bases between them. Germline CDR1 and CDR2: SGDLS and YYNGEE.

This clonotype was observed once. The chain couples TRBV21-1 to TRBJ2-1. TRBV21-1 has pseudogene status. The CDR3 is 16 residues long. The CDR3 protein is CASSKARGSSYNEQFF. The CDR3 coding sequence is TGTGCCAGCAGCAAAGCGCGAGGTAGTTCCTACAATGAGCAGTTCTTC.

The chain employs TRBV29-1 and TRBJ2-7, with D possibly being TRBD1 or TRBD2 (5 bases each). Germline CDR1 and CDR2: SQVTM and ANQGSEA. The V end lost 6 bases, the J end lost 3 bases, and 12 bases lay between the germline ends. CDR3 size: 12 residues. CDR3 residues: CSVGRDLYEQYF. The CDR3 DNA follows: TGCAGCGTAGGCCGGGACCTCTACGAGCAGTACTTC.

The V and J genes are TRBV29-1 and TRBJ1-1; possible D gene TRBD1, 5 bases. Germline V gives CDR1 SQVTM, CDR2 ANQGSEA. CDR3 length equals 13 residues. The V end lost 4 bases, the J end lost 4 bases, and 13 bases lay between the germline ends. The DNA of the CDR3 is TGCAGCGTTGCAGGGAAAATTGGCACTGAAGCTTTCTTT. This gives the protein CSVAGKIGTEAFF.

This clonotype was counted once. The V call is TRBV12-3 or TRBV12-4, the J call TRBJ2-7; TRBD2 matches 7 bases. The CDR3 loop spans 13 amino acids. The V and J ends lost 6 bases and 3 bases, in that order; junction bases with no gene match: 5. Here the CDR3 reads CASRAGTDYEQYF. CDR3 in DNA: TGTGCCAGCAGAGCGGGGACCGACTACGAGCAGTACTTC.

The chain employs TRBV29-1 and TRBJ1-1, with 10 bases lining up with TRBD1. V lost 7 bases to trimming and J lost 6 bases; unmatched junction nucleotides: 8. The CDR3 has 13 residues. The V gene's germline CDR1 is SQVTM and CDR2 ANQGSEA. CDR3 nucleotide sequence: TGCAGCGCCGAAAAAGACAGGGGGCCTGAAGCTTTCTTT. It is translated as CSAEKDRGPEAFF.

The CDR3 loop reads CASSPPTGYTEAFF. CDR3 coding DNA: TGTGCCAGCTCACCCCCGACAGGCTACACTGAAGCTTTCTTT. This chain joins TRBV18 and TRBJ1-1; D is possibly TRBD1 (6 bases). The V end was cut by 3 bases, the J end by 3 bases, with 11 bases between. CDR1 KGHSH and CDR2 LQKENI come from the germline V gene. The length of the CDR3 is 14 residues.